One sample yielded the 10 T cell receptor beta chains listed below, sequenced in a study of cytomegalovirus exposure and HLA in healthy donors. The primer mix had 60 Vbeta and 13 Jbeta primers. The table came from immunoSEQ multiplex PCR; TCRdb's copy has only in-frame clones and leaves some out. The sample includes about 210,000 clones, 80% to 90% seen only once; the top ten take 0.25% to 0.4%. The sample was PBMCs. The receptors here all came from a woman aged 30 to 39 in good health and CMV-seronegative.

The chain has TRBV5-1 and TRBJ2-2; 9 bases are shared with TRBD1. Germline lookup yields CDR1 SGHRS and CDR2 YFSETQ. V gave up 4 bases and J gave up 8 bases; unmatched junction bases: 6. The CDR3 has 14 amino acids. The chain's CDR3 is CASSLDRGVGELFF. DNA of the CDR3: TGCGCCAGCAGCCTGGACAGGGGCGTGGGGGAGCTGTTTTTT.

The chain is built from TRBV28 and TRBJ2-3, with 8 bases lining up with TRBD2. The V gene's germline CDR1 is MDHEN and CDR2 SYDVKM. The ends lost 8 bases at V and 2 bases at J; junction bases unmatched: 9. The CDR3 has 15 amino acids. The CDR3 here is CASPPSGHVTDTQYF. The CDR3 DNA is TGTGCCAGCCCTCCTAGCGGGCACGTCACAGATACGCAGTATTTT. The whole variable domain, filled in from reference TRBV28 and TRBJ2-3, reads DVKVTQSSRYLVKRTGEKVFLECVQDMDHENMFWYRQDPGLGLRLIYFSYDVKMKEKGDIPEGYSVSREKKERFSLILESASTNQTSMYLCASPPSGHVTDTQYFGPGTRLTVL.

The chain has TRBV11-2 and TRBJ1-2; D ambiguous. The length of the CDR3 is 13 residues. Trimming removed 4 bases at V and 1 base at J, with 7 bases between. The germline V gene encodes CDR1 SGHAT and CDR2 FQNNGV. The CDR3 nucleotides are TGTGCCAGCAGCTCCCCAATTAACTATGGCTACACCTTC. Translating it yields CASSSPINYGYTF.

Only one count was recorded for this clone. The V call is TRBV7-9, the J call TRBJ2-7, with 9 nucleotides matching TRBD2. Germline values: CDR1 SEHNR, CDR2 FQNEAQ (reference sequence). CDR3 length: 16 residues. After removal of 3 bases from V and 0 bases from J, the junction contained 6 bases not matched to a gene. CDR3 coding DNA: TGTGCCAGCAGCTTGACTTATAGCGGGAGCTCCTACGAGCAGTACTTC. Translated, it gives CASSLTYSGSSYEQYF.

The chain links TRBV2 to TRBJ2-1; possibly TRBD1 for D (6 bases). Between the trimmed V and J ends, which lost 5 bases and 6 bases, there was a span of 14 bases. Germline CDR1 reads SNHLY; CDR2 reads FYNNEI. The CDR3 length is 14 residues. Written as DNA, the CDR3 is TGTGCCAGCAGTCCGACAGGTTCCCTCAATGAGCAGTTCTTC. Encoded protein: CASSPTGSLNEQFF.

V gene TRBV9 combines with J gene TRBJ2-5; 8 nucleotides agree with TRBD2. Losses at the gene ends were 6 bases for V and 7 bases for J; bases not matched to a gene: 8. The CDR3 runs to 13 residues. Germline CDR1 SGDLS, CDR2 YYNGEE. The CDR3: CASTGGAIGTQYF. CDR3 nucleotide sequence: TGTGCCAGCACGGGGGGGGCAATAGGGACCCAGTACTTC.

The chain has TRBV6-1 and TRBJ2-3; weak D call: TRBD2 (5 bases). CDR3 size: 14 residues. Germline loops: CDR1 MNHNS, CDR2 SASEGT. V lost 8 bases to trimming and J lost 2 bases, with 14 bases between them. The CDR3 region is CASQWGAFTDTQYF. Here the CDR3 DNA reads TGTGCCAGCCAATGGGGAGCATTCACAGATACGCAGTATTTT.

The rearrangement uses TRBV4-2 and TRBJ2-7; D remains ambiguous. The CDR3 length is 14 residues. V lost 0 bases and J lost 0, with 6 bases in between. From germline, CDR1 is LGHNA and CDR2 YNFKEQ. The CDR3 here is CASSQDRYSYEQYF. The CDR3 bases are TGTGCCAGCAGCCAAGACAGATACTCCTACGAGCAGTACTTC.

This chain uses TRBV11-2 with TRBJ2-7; D gene unclear. The V end lost 5 bases, the J end lost 7 bases, and 18 bases lay between the germline ends. The V gene's germline CDR1 is SGHAT and CDR2 FQNNGV. The CDR3 has 14 residues. CDR3: CASSPRVGSGEQYF. The CDR3 DNA reads TGTGCCAGCAGCCCCAGAGTCGGGTCTGGGGAGCAGTACTTC. Filled out from reference TRBV11-2 and TRBJ2-7, the complete variable domain reads EAGVAQSPRYKIIEKRQSVAFWCNPISGHATLYWYQQILGQGPKLLIQFQNNGVVDDSQLPKDRFSAERLKGVDSTLKIQPAKLEDSAVYLCASSPRVGSGEQYFGPGTRLTVT.

V gene TRBV28 combines with J gene TRBJ1-2; 9 bases are a match to TRBD1. Germline lookup yields CDR1 MDHEN and CDR2 SYDVKM. The CDR3 has 15 amino acids. V shed 6 bases and J 1 base; nucleotides not matched to a gene: 6. DNA for the CDR3: TGTGCCAGCAGATCGGGACAGGGAGTTAACTATGGCTACACCTTC. As protein: CASRSGQGVNYGYTF.